These T cell receptor beta chains were read from a single sample in a study of T cell responses to AZD1222 COVID-19 vaccine. Assay used: immunoSEQ multiplex PCR; TCRdb lists only in-frame clones, some missing. The sample records roughly 120,000 clones, roughly nine tenths being singletons. Material: peripheral blood, obtained on day 0 of AZD1222 vaccination. The receptors were sampled from an adult in good health. CDR3s include the opening cysteine and the closing phenylalanine or tryptophan. A D gene is named only where the DNA matches it firmly. The size of a clone is reported for some rows only, either as once, few or many, or as a class for expanded clones.

D,size,V,J,DNA,CDR3
TRBD1,.,TRBV12-5,TRBJ2-2,TGTGCTAGTGGTTTATACTTACTCCGGGACAGGGGGACCGGGGAGCTGTTTTTT,CASGLYLLRDRGTGELFF
TRBD1,.,TRBV6-5,TRBJ1-4,TGTGCCAGCAGACGGACAGGGGTTAATGAAAAACTGTTTTTT,CASRRTGVNEKLFF
TRBD1,few,TRBV6-6,TRBJ2-3,TGTGCCAGCAGTCCCGGGACAGGGGGCACAGATACGCAGTATTTT,CASSPGTGGTDTQYF
.,once,TRBV14,TRBJ2-1,TGTGCCAGCAGCCGGGTCTTACAGGAGAAGTTCTTC,CASSRVLQEKFF
.,once,TRBV19,TRBJ1-1,TGTGCCAGTACCAACCTACCGGGGGGAGGAACTGAAGCTTTCTTT,CASTNLPGGGTEAFF
TRBD1,.,TRBV2,TRBJ1-2,TGTGCCAGCAGTGTGCGACAGGGAGTTTATGGCTACACCTTC,CASSVRQGVYGYTF
.,once,TRBV6-1,TRBJ1-4,TGTGCCAGCAGTGAATTGGGGCTCGGTGAAAAACTGTTTTTT,CASSELGLGEKLFF
.,.,TRBV6-1,TRBJ1-2,TGTGCCAGCAGTGAAGACAGGGTTCGTGGCTACACCTTC,CASSEDRVRGYTF
TRBD1,.,TRBV28,TRBJ1-2,TGTGCCAGCAGTTTATCGACAGGGCCTAACTATGGCTACACCTTC,CASSLSTGPNYGYTF
.,.,TRBV5-1,TRBJ2-7,TGCGCCAGCAGCTTGGCCGATGCAGGCGAGCAGTACTTC,CASSLADAGEQYF
TRBD1,.,TRBV30,TRBJ1-6,TGTGCCTGGGCCGGGACAGCCAATTCACCCCTCCACTTT,CAWAGTANSPLHF
TRBD1,.,TRBV9,TRBJ1-3,TGTGCCAGCAGCGCCACAGGGGCCTACTCTGGAAACACCATATATTTT,CASSATGAYSGNTIYF
TRBD1,.,TRBV7-8,TRBJ1-2,TGTGCCAGCAGCTCGACAGGGTTCAACTATGGCTACACCTTC,CASSSTGFNYGYTF
.,.,TRBV30,TRBJ1-6,TGTGCCTGGAGTGCTGGGGGGGCACCCCTCCACTTT,CAWSAGGAPLHF
.,.,TRBV18,TRBJ1-4,TGTGCCAGCTCCCGCCGGGACCCCACTAATGAAAAACTGTTTTTT,CASSRRDPTNEKLFF
.,.,TRBV5-7,TRBJ1-6,TGTGCCAGCTATGGAGGGGGACAAAGCTCCTATAATTCACCCCTCCACTTT,CASYGGGQSSYNSPLHF
.,.,TRBV7-9,TRBJ1-4,TGTGCCACTCATCGGACGGACGCCGATGAAAAACTGTTTTTT,CATHRTDADEKLFF
.,.,TRBV6-5,TRBJ1-1,TGTGCCAGCAGCCCCGAAAGGCGGCGTGGGACTGAAGCTTTCTTT,CASSPERRRGTEAFF
TRBD2,.,TRBV9,TRBJ2-1,TGTGCCAGCAGCGTCGGGGGTAGCGGGGGTGTAAATGAGCAGTTCTTC,CASSVGGSGGVNEQFF
TRBD1,.,TRBV2,TRBJ1-2,TGTGCCAGCACCCTAGAAACAGGGGGCGTGGGCTACACCTTC,CASTLETGGVGYTF
.,.,TRBV6-5,TRBJ2-7,TGTGCCAGCAGGTACCGCTACAGGGACCCCCTCGAGCAGTACTTC,CASRYRYRDPLEQYF
TRBD2,.,TRBV27,TRBJ2-1,TGTGCCAGCAGTTCGGGGGAGAAGAGCGGGAGTTCCCTTAGCTCCTACAATGAGCAGTTCTTC,CASSSGEKSGSSLSSYNEQFF
.,.,TRBV6-1,TRBJ2-7,TGTGCCAGCAGAACCGACAGGCGAAGCTACTACGAGCAGTACTTC,CASRTDRRSYYEQYF
.,.,TRBV14,TRBJ1-4,TGTGCCAGCAGCCAAGATGCGTCAGGGTATGAAAAACTGTTTTTT,CASSQDASGYEKLFF
.,.,TRBV15,TRBJ1-5,TGTGCCACCAGCAGGGGTAGGCAGTCCGGGTTTCGTGCAAATCAGCCCCAGCATTTT,CATSRGRQSGFRANQPQHF
.,.,TRBV18,TRBJ2-3,TGTGCCAGCTCACCAGGGGCAGATACGCAGTATTTT,CASSPGADTQYF
TRBD1,.,TRBV27,TRBJ1-2,TGTGCCAGCAGTTCCCTCGGGACAGGGAACTATGGCTACACCTTC,CASSSLGTGNYGYTF